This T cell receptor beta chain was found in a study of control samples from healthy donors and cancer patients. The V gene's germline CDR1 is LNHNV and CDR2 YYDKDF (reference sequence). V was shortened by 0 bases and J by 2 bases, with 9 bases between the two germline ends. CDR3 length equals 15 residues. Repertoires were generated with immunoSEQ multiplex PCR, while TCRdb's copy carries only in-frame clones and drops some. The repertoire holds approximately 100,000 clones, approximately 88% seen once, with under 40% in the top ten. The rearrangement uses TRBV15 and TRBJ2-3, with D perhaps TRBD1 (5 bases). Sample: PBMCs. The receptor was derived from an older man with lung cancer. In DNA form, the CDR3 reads TGTGCCACCAGCAGAGACAGGGTTTTCACAGATACGCAGTATTTT. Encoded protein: CATSRDRVFTDTQYF.